This T cell receptor beta chain was recovered during a study of T cell responses to AZD1222 COVID-19 vaccine. Study results and limitations: Scientists sampled the repertoires only once the peak T cell response had passed. Clonal diversity may have been underestimated, and the donors were mostly white British, with more females than males. Vaccination with two AZD1222 doses was followed by a rise in Spike-specific TCR breadth and depth. Just a handful of AZD1222 recipients were seropositive at baseline.

Measured with immunoSEQ multiplex PCR; TCRdb has only the in-frame clones, and not every one. The sample lists 100,000 or so clones, approximately 90% occurring once. Comment on this clone: What it binds is unknown.

V lost 0 bases and J 12 bases, leaving 12 bases between the germline ends. CDR1 and CDR2 (germline): SGHDN, FVKESK. This CDR3 comprises 13 residues. V is TRBV14 and J is TRBJ2-1; a weak D match, TRBD1 (6 bases). The TCR comes from an adult in good health. The sequenced sample was peripheral blood, obtained on day 0 of AZD1222 vaccination. The CDR3 nucleotides read TGTGCCAGCAGCCAAGATTACAGGGCAGGGCAGTTCTTC. It is translated as CASSQDYRAGQFF.